Listed below are T cell receptor beta chains from one sample, sequenced in a study of shared clonotypes between healthy human individuals. Sequencing was performed with immunoSEQ multiplex PCR; in TCRdb, only in-frame clones are kept and a portion is missing. The profile shows approximately 640,000 clones, 55% to 75% of them singletons. Source material: memory CD4+ T cells sorted from blood. These receptors were taken from a woman younger than 45 in good health. Each CDR3 is given without its conserved first and last residue. Each record gives: V gene, CDR3 protein.

TRBV27 | ASKTGSGNTIY
TRBV5-1 | ASSFVAGPNQPQH
TRBV19 | ASRIFRQVSNQPQH
TRBV5-6 | ASSPPGQGNYGYT
TRBV5-1 | ASSLGANSNQPQH
TRBV27 | ASSLSRGLETQY
TRBV29-1 | SGGGDYGYT
TRBV2 | ASRGQGDGPQH
TRBV18 | ASSPGGGVREQF
TRBV7-9 | ASTPGTGQFSGYT
TRBV7-8 | ASSLVSGYSDEQF
TRBV9 | ASSVALDWLQETQY
TRBV7-2 | ASSTPGDSQETQY
TRBV6-1 | ASSEGTGKFEQY
TRBV18 | ASSPPSKETQY
TRBV5-1 | ASSLDGLAGSYEQY
TRBV28 | ASSLSPGQGGEKLF
TRBV10-3 | AISESGAGEGETQY
TRBV15 | ATSRDRGGSGQPQH
TRBV30 | AWTAGTAPYEQY
TRBV5-1 | ASSNPTRDTGELF
TRBV5-6 | ASSLVRAYGNTIY
TRBV6-5 | ASSFGQVNEKLF